A single sample is the source of the 25 T cell receptor beta chains below, sequenced in a study of early T cells in non-severe SARS-CoV-2 infection. TCRdb analysed the 5' RACE reads with MiXCR anew, one entry per CDR3 protein. The sample carries under 75,000 distinct CDR3 sequences, 12% recorded once. Material: whole blood. These receptors were taken from an adult who was a healthcare worker with PCR-confirmed SARS-CoV-2 infection or an uninfected control (not recorded which).

This clonotype was observed many times. The chain joins TRBV20-1 to TRBJ1-1, with D uncertain. Germline V gives CDR1 DFQATT, CDR2 SNEGSKA (reference sequence). CDR3 size: 14 residues. The V and J ends lost 5 bases and 0 bases respectively, with 13 bases between them. The CDR3 protein is CSARRTALNTEAFF. The DNA of the CDR3 is TGCAGTGCTCGTAGGACGGCGCTGAACACTGAAGCTTTCTTT.

Only a few counts were recorded for this clonotype. The chain carries TRBV20-1 and TRBJ2-2; 7 bases fit TRBD1. Per the germline V gene, CDR1 is DFQATT and CDR2 is SNEGSKA (reference sequence). J was trimmed by 4 bases and V by 2 bases; bases with no gene match: 1. The CDR3 consists of 13 residues. The chain's CDR3 is CSARRTGTGELFF. CDR3 DNA: TGCAGTGCTAGACGGACAGGCACCGGGGAGCTGTTTTTT.

Only a few counts were recorded for this clonotype. This chain connects TRBV4-3 to TRBJ2-2; TRBD1 matches at 8 bases. The CDR3 has 16 residues. The germline V gene encodes CDR1 LGHNA and CDR2 YSLEER. The trim removed 4 bases at V and 4 bases at J, leaving 8 bases unmatched. This chain's CDR3 is CASSLTGRGPTGELFF. The CDR3 DNA reads as TGCGCCAGCAGCCTCACGGGCAGGGGGCCCACCGGGGAGCTGTTTTTT.

V usage is TRBV4-1 and J usage is TRBJ2-1; TRBD2 agrees at 9 bases. Germline V gives CDR1 MGHRA, CDR2 YSYEKL. V dropped 4 bases and J dropped 2; count of bases not matched to a gene: 6. The length of the CDR3 is 16 residues. Here the CDR3 reads CASSPRVAGAYNEQFF. CDR3 bases: TGCGCCAGCAGCCCCCGGGTAGCGGGGGCCTACAATGAGCAGTTCTTC.

This clonotype has ten or more counts. This chain connects TRBV3-1 to TRBJ1-2; D might be TRBD1 (5 bases). This CDR3 has 14 amino acids. V lost 2 bases, J lost 5 bases, and 12 bases lay in between. The germline CDR1 and CDR2 sequences are LGHDT and YNNKEL (reference sequence). In DNA, the CDR3 is TGTGCCAGCAGCCAAAGAAGCGGGGGGTATGGCTACACCTTC. Translated, it gives CASSQRSGGYGYTF. Full variable domain (outside the CDR3, taken from reference TRBV3-1 and TRBJ1-2): DTAVSQTPKYLVTQMGNDKSIKCEQNLGHDTMYWYKQDSKKFLKIMFSYNNKELIINETVPNRFSPKSPDKAHLNLHINSLELGDSAVYFCASSQRSGGYGYTFGSGTRLTVV.

This rearrangement joins TRBV20-1 to TRBJ2-3; the D is unclear. There are 16 residues in the CDR3. Germline-derived CDR1 and CDR2 are DFQATT and SNEGSKA (reference sequence). Trimming shortened V by 1 base and J by 0 bases, and 14 bases separated the two germline ends. This chain's CDR3 is CSARGWADPSTDTQYF. CDR3 DNA sequence: TGCAGTGCTAGAGGATGGGCGGACCCTAGCACAGATACGCAGTATTTT.

This clonotype was found many times. The J gene is TRBJ1-2, the V gene TRBV7-6, with a possible D match to TRBD1 (5 bases). The CDR3 runs 15 residues. Between the trimmed V and J ends, which lost 4 bases and 6 bases, there was a span of 18 bases. CDR1 is SGHVS and CDR2 is FNYEAQ in the germline V gene. The CDR3 reads CASSSSLGGGNGYTF. In DNA form, the CDR3 reads TGTGCCAGCAGCTCTAGCCTGGGTGGGGGAAATGGCTACACCTTC.

This clonotype was observed many times. The chain carries TRBV29-1 and TRBJ1-2, with D unresolved. The CDR3 contains 14 residues. Deletions cut 5 bases from V and 0 bases from J, with 13 bases between. Per the germline V gene, CDR1 is SQVTM and CDR2 is ANQGSEA. The CDR3 here is CSVKSHGPNYGYTF. The CDR3 DNA is TGCAGCGTTAAGTCCCACGGTCCTAACTATGGCTACACCTTC.

This clonotype came up a few times. J is TRBJ1-4 and V is TRBV7-9; D is undetermined. The CDR3 is 14 residues long. From germline, CDR1 is SEHNR and CDR2 FQNEAQ (reference sequence). V was cut by 5 bases and J by 7 bases, with 14 bases left in between. The CDR3: CASSTNGVVEKLFF. The CDR3 DNA reads TGTGCCAGCAGCACCAATGGGGTCGTTGAAAAACTGTTTTTT. The variable domain in full, with the rest retrieved from reference TRBV7-9 and TRBJ1-4, is DTGVSQNPRHKITKRGQNVTFRCDPISEHNRLYWYRQTLGQGPEFLTYFQNEAQLEKSRLLSDRFSAERPKGSFSTLEIQRTEQGDSAMYLCASSTNGVVEKLFFGSGTQLSVL.

Here the CDR3 DNA reads TGTGCCAGCAGTGGGACACAGGGTTTCTATAATTCACCCCTCCACTTT. This gives the protein CASSGTQGFYNSPLHF. The rearrangement joins TRBV28 to TRBJ1-6; tentatively, D is TRBD1 (6 bases). V lost 5 bases and J 3 bases, leaving 14 bases between the germline ends. The CDR3 has 16 amino acids. Germline loops: CDR1 MDHEN, CDR2 SYDVKM.

This clonotype has a handful of counts. The chain recombines TRBV27 with TRBJ2-3; D not certain. CDR1 is MNHEY and CDR2 is SMNVEV in the germline V gene (reference sequence). The germline V and J ends were trimmed by 4 bases and 2 bases, with 19 bases remaining between them. The CDR3 length is 17 residues. CDR3 sequence reads: CASSSTIIGPDTDTQYF. The CDR3 DNA follows: TGTGCCAGCAGTTCAACCATCATCGGGCCCGACACAGATACGCAGTATTTT.

The sample holds many counts of this clonotype. The chain employs TRBV20-1 and TRBJ1-6, with 7 bases that match TRBD1. The CDR3 consists of 16 residues. The J segment lost 1 base and the V segment lost 3 bases, leaving 6 bases of the junction unmatched. Germline CDR1 is DFQATT and CDR2 is SNEGSKA (reference sequence). CDR3 bases: TGCAGTGCTAGCCCGACAGGGAGATCCTATAATTCACCCCTCCACTTT. It codes for CSASPTGRSYNSPLHF.

This clonotype is medium-sized within its sample. The chain uses TRBV5-1 and TRBJ2-1; 10 bases are a match to TRBD2. The CDR3 runs to 15 residues. Per germline, CDR1 SGHRS and CDR2 YFSETQ. V lost 2 bases, J lost 7 bases, and 6 bases stayed unmatched. The CDR3 is CASSFSGGAPNEQFF. DNA for the CDR3: TGCGCCAGCAGCTTCAGCGGGGGGGCGCCAAATGAGCAGTTCTTC.

For this clonotype: A much larger clone differs by one base, so this may be a read error. The chain recombines TRBV19 with TRBJ2-3, with a tentative D call TRBD2 (5 bases). CDR1 and CDR2 from the germline V gene are LNHDA and SQIVND (reference sequence). The CDR3 contains 15 residues. The CDR3 loop is CARSIDEGSTDTQYF. For the CDR3, the DNA is TGTGCCAGAAGTATCGATGAGGGTAGCACAGATACGCAGTATTTT. The entire variable domain, with the rest obtained from reference TRBV19 and TRBJ2-3, is as follows: DGGITQSPKYLFRKEGQNVTLSCEQNLNHDAMYWYRQDPGQGLRLIYYSQIVNDFQKGDIAEGYSVSREKKESFPLTVTSAQKNPTAFYLCARSIDEGSTDTQYFGPGTRLTVL.

This clonotype appeared a few times. The chain joins TRBV18 to TRBJ1-2; 10 bases match TRBD1. The germline CDR1 and CDR2 sequences are KGHSH and LQKENI. With V trimmed by 2 bases and J by 13 bases, 7 bases remained unmatched. This CDR3 has 13 residues. CDR3 region: CASSPDRGPTLTF. The DNA for the CDR3 is TGTGCCAGCTCACCAGACAGGGGGCCGACCCTCACCTTC.

This sequence joins TRBV14 and TRBJ2-2, with unresolved D. CDR1 SGHDN and CDR2 FVKESK come from the germline V gene. This CDR3 is built from 13 residues. Trimming removed 1 base at V and 6 bases at J, with 6 bases between. The CDR3 DNA is TGTGCCAGCAGCCAAGCCAGCCCCGGGGAGCTGTTTTTT. Amino acid sequence: CASSQASPGELFF.

The chain has TRBV7-9 and TRBJ2-1; weak D call: TRBD2 (6 bases). Germline CDR1 reads SEHNR; CDR2 reads FQNEAQ (reference sequence). CDR3 size: 14 residues. V was trimmed by 7 bases and J by 8 bases, leaving 18 bases between them. The CDR3 DNA reads as TGTGCCAGCATAGGGACTCCCAGTCTTTATGAGCAGTTCTTC. Residues: CASIGTPSLYEQFF.

The rearrangement joins TRBV28 to TRBJ1-2; D possibly corresponds to TRBD1 (5 bases). Trimming removed 8 bases from V and 8 bases from J, with 18 bases in between. In germline, CDR1 is MDHEN, CDR2 SYDVKM. The CDR3 consists of 13 residues. The CDR3 bases are TGTGCCAGCCGGGACGGTTTGGTGGGGGGCTACACCTTC. Its protein product is CASRDGLVGGYTF.

This clonotype was seen repeatedly, ten times or more. This sequence joins TRBV7-8 and TRBJ2-1; TRBD2 matches 9 bases. J lost 7 bases, V lost 1 base, and 5 bases had no gene match. In germline, CDR1 is SGHVS, CDR2 FQNEAQ. The CDR3 length is 15 residues. CDR3 nucleotide sequence: TGTGCCAGCAGCTTAGGGCTAGCGGGGATGAATGAGCAGTTCTTC. Protein: CASSLGLAGMNEQFF. Combining the CDR3 with reference TRBV7-8 and TRBJ2-1 gives the whole variable domain GAGVSQSPRYKVAKRGQDVALRCDPISGHVSLFWYQQALGQGPEFLTYFQNEAQLDKSGLPSDRFFAERPEGSVSTLKIQRTQQEDSAVYLCASSLGLAGMNEQFFGPGTRLTVL.

This chain links TRBV7-2 with TRBJ1-3; D ambiguous. Per the germline V gene, CDR1 is SGHTA and CDR2 is FQGNSA. The V and J ends lost 5 bases and 0 bases respectively, with 8 bases between them. This CDR3 spans 14 amino acids. The CDR3 nucleotides are TGTGCCAGCAGCCACGTTAGCTCTGGAAACACCATATATTTT. Translation gives CASSHVSSGNTIYF. Full variable domain (missing parts from reference TRBV7-2 and TRBJ1-3): GAGVSQSPSNKVTEKGKDVELRCDPISGHTALYWYRQSLGQGLEFLIYFQGNSAPDKSGLPSDRFSAERTGGSVSTLTIQRTQQEDSAVYLCASSHVSSGNTIYFGEGSWLTVV.

This clonotype appeared a few times. The chain joins TRBV10-3 to TRBJ2-7; D is undetermined. The germline V gene has CDR1 ENHRY and CDR2 SYGVKD. Trimming cost V 2 bases and J 2 bases, with 7 bases left between them. The CDR3 sequence is 13 residues long. The chain's CDR3 is CAISENGAYEQYF. The CDR3 DNA follows: TGTGCCATCAGTGAGAATGGGGCCTACGAGCAGTACTTC.

This clonotype was seen many times. This chain links TRBV11-2 with TRBJ2-1, with 15 nucleotides matching TRBD2. Germline CDR1 SGHAT, CDR2 FQNNGV. V was pared by 0 bases and J by 7 bases, with 4 bases of the junction left unmatched. This CDR3 contains 17 residues. The CDR3 protein is CASSLERGTSGRNEQFF. Here the CDR3 DNA reads TGTGCCAGCAGCTTAGAAAGAGGGACTAGCGGGAGGAATGAGCAGTTCTTC.

There are many counts of this clonotype. This chain joins TRBV18 and TRBJ2-5; D unresolved. Germline loops: CDR1 KGHSH, CDR2 LQKENI. This CDR3 is built from 12 residues. V was pared by 3 bases and J by 2 bases, with 4 bases between. CDR3 protein: CASSPKQETQYF. CDR3 nucleotides: TGTGCCAGCTCACCGAAGCAAGAGACCCAGTACTTC.

The chain couples TRBV6-2 or TRBV6-3 to TRBJ2-7; 9 nucleotides align to TRBD1. The V gene's germline CDR1 is MNHEY and CDR2 SVGEGT. V was clipped by 6 bases and J by 5 bases; unmatched bases: 5. The CDR3 has 13 amino acids. The CDR3 region has the DNA TGTGCCAGCAGGTACAGGGGGCGGGACGAGCAGTACTTC. Protein sequence: CASRYRGRDEQYF.

V and J are TRBV9 and TRBJ2-2, with D perhaps assigned TRBD1 or TRBD2 (5 bases each). The length of the CDR3 is 13 residues. V was clipped by 3 bases and J by 7 bases, with 10 bases between them. In germline, CDR1 is SGDLS, CDR2 YYNGEE. The chain's CDR3 is CASSGDVGGELFF. CDR3 in DNA: TGTGCCAGCAGCGGGGACGTTGGCGGGGAGCTGTTTTTT.